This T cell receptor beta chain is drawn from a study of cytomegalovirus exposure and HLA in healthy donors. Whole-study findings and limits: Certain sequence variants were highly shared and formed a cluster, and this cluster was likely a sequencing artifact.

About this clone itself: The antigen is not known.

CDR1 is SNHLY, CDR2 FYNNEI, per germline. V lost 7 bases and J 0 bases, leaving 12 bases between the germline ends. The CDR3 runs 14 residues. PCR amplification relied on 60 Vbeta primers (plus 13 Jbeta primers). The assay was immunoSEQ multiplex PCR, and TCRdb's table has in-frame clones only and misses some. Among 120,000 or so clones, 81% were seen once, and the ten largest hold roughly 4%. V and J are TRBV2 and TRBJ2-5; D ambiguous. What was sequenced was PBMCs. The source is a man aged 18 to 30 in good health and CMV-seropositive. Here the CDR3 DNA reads TGTGCCAGCAAAGTCAGGAACAACCAAGAGACCCAGTACTTC. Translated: CASKVRNNQETQYF.